Listed here are 26 T cell receptor beta chains from one sample, sequenced in a study of T cells in Graves' hyperthyroidism and ophthalmopathy. Researchers took RNA transcripts and amplified the TCR beta CDR3 regions from them. First-round RT-PCR with HTBI primers amplified the TCR CDR3 region. Using its own MiXCR run on the multiplex PCR reads, TCRdb lists one record per CDR3 protein. This sample has around 540,000 distinct CDR3 sequences, with roughly 15% found just once. Sequenced material: blood. Receptors originate from a woman aged 30 to 39 with Graves' ophthalmopathy.

As concerns this clonotype: Just one base apart from a much larger clone, this may be a read error. This chain uses TRBV28 with TRBJ1-2; D unresolved. The CDR3 sequence is 13 residues long. Germline V lookup: CDR1 MDHEN, CDR2 SYDVKM. CDR3 sequence (DNA): TGTGCCAGCAGTTTCCTGTCGGACTATGGCAACACCTTC. Translated, it gives CASSFLSDYGNTF.

This clonotype was found a few times. V gene TRBV19 combines with J gene TRBJ2-1; weak D call: TRBD1 (5 bases). CDR1 is LNHDA, CDR2 SQIVND, per germline (reference sequence). The CDR3 consists of 14 residues. V lost 1 base and J 7 bases, leaving 11 bases between the germline ends. The CDR3 loop is CASSIGQKRNEQFF. The CDR3 DNA reads TGTGCCAGTAGTATAGGACAGAAACGGAATGAGCAGTTCTTC.

Only a few counts were recorded for this clonotype. This chain joins TRBV10-2 and TRBJ2-5; D may be TRBD2 (7 bases). V lost 4 bases and J 5 bases, leaving 14 bases between the germline ends. CDR1 and CDR2 from the germline V gene are WSHSY and SAAADI. This CDR3 contains 14 residues. This chain's CDR3 is CASSGQGRVETQYF. CDR3 DNA: TGCGCCAGCAGTGGGCAGGGGAGGGTGGAGACCCAGTACTTC.

This clonotype was picked up many times. The rearrangement joins TRBV28 to TRBJ1-5; perhaps TRBD1 as D (5 bases). Trimming pared 6 bases from V and 1 base from J, leaving 13 bases between. Germline values: CDR1 MDHEN, CDR2 SYDVKM. The CDR3 spans 15 residues. This CDR3 is CASRTQVFSNQPQHF. For the CDR3, the DNA is TGTGCCAGCAGGACACAGGTTTTCAGCAATCAGCCCCAGCATTTT.

This clonotype was recorded at least ten times. This rearrangement joins TRBV30 to TRBJ1-2, with 7 bases that match TRBD1. Trimming removed 4 bases from V and 2 bases from J; junction bases left unmatched: 10. From germline, CDR1 is GTSNPN and CDR2 SVGIG (reference sequence). The CDR3 is 15 residues long. The CDR3 DNA reads as TGTGCCTGGAAGGGACAGCCAGCCCGAAACTATGGCTACACCTTC. It is translated as CAWKGQPARNYGYTF.

The table lists this clonotype with many counts. V usage is TRBV3-1 and J usage is TRBJ1-4; 9 positions match TRBD1. CDR3 size: 15 residues. Germline values: CDR1 LGHDT, CDR2 YNNKEL (reference sequence). With 4 bases clipped from V and 7 bases from J, the junction kept 7 bases outside the gene matches. Here the CDR3 DNA reads TGTGCCAGCAGCCTCAGAGGGACAGGGAGTGAAAAACTGTTTTTT. Encoded protein: CASSLRGTGSEKLFF.

This clonotype was detected many times. The chain has TRBV7-2 and TRBJ2-7, with 7 bases identical to TRBD1. The CDR3 covers 13 residues. Germline values: CDR1 SGHTA, CDR2 FQGNSA. With V trimmed by 4 bases and J by 4 bases, 4 bases remained unmatched. CDR3 in DNA: TGTGCCAGCAGCTCCGTGACAGGGTACGAGCAGTACTTC. The encoded protein is CASSSVTGYEQYF.

This clonotype was recorded many times. The chain links TRBV11-2 to TRBJ2-1; tentatively, D is TRBD1 or TRBD2 (6 bases each). Looked up from germline, CDR1 is SGHAT and CDR2 is FQNNGV. The V and J ends lost 1 base and 4 bases respectively, with 8 bases between them. The CDR3 spans 14 residues. The CDR3 sequence: CASSLVGGYNEQFF. The CDR3 nucleotides are TGTGCCAGCAGCTTAGTAGGGGGGTACAATGAGCAGTTCTTC.

This clonotype was seen a few times. Possible read error: a much larger clone is one base away. The chain has TRBV19 and TRBJ2-7, with D perhaps matching TRBD1 (5 bases). The CDR3 sequence is 14 residues long. Germline CDR1 LNHDA, CDR2 SQIVND (reference sequence). The V end lost 4 bases, the J end lost 3 bases, and 13 bases lay between the germline ends. CDR3 loop: CASSTEQGYYEQYF. The CDR3 coding sequence is TGTGCCAGTAGTACTGAGCAGGGTTACTACGAGCAGTACTTC.

V gene TRBV9 combines with J gene TRBJ2-2; weak D call: TRBD2 (5 bases). Germline CDR1 is SGDLS and CDR2 is YYNGEE. V gave up 0 bases and J gave up 4 bases, with 10 bases separating them. CDR3 length equals 15 residues. The CDR3 reads CASSVAGLVTGELFF. CDR3 sequence (DNA): TGTGCCAGCAGCGTAGCGGGGTTAGTCACCGGGGAGCTGTTTTTT.

The V call is TRBV6-1, the J call TRBJ2-1; possibly TRBD1 for D (5 bases). V was clipped by 9 bases and J by 5 bases, with 20 bases between them. Germline CDR1 MNHNS, CDR2 SASEGT. This CDR3 comprises 15 residues. CDR3 nucleotide sequence: TGTGCCAGTAGGACACTAAGATACTCTAACAATGAGCAGTTCTTC. Protein: CASRTLRYSNNEQFF.

This clonotype was counted ten times or more. The chain combines TRBV5-1 with TRBJ2-7; TRBD2 might be the D (6 bases). Germline CDR1 and CDR2: SGHRS and YFSETQ. The CDR3 is made up of 15 amino acids. V lost 0 bases and J lost 3, with 13 bases in between. This CDR3 reads CASSLAAGSLYEQYF. CDR3 DNA: TGCGCCAGCAGCTTGGCCGCGGGGAGCCTCTACGAGCAGTACTTC.

Many counts were recorded for this clonotype. This sequence joins TRBV4-2 and TRBJ2-4, with D hard to call. This CDR3 is 15 amino acids long. Trimming pared 3 bases from V and 5 bases from J, leaving 14 bases between. Germline lookup yields CDR1 LGHNA and CDR2 YNFKEQ. DNA of the CDR3: TGTGCCAGCAGCCATGGCGACACCAGGCAAAACATTCAGTACTTC. Encoded protein: CASSHGDTRQNIQYF.

In its sample, this clonotype was seen a few times. One junction end disagrees with the germline gene, perhaps due to a read error. As DNA, the CDR3 is TGCGCCAGCAGCCGGGGACTAGCGGGGGGGGGGCAGTACTTC. Translating it yields CASSRGLAGGGQYF. The chain couples TRBV7-9 to TRBJ2-7, with 16 bases aligning to TRBD2. The CDR3 totals 14 residues. From germline, CDR1 is SEHNR and CDR2 FQNEAQ (reference sequence).

The chain couples TRBV20-1 to TRBJ1-1; D perhaps matches TRBD1 (6 bases). The CDR3 consists of 13 residues. Trimming stripped 5 bases from V and 0 bases from J, with 10 bases between. CDR1 is DFQATT, CDR2 SNEGSKA, per germline (reference sequence). The CDR3 region is CSADQGMNTEAFF. The CDR3 nucleotides are TGCAGTGCTGATCAGGGGATGAACACTGAAGCTTTCTTT.

Many counts were recorded for this clonotype. The chain recombines TRBV20-1 with TRBJ2-7; D may be TRBD2 (6 bases). The CDR3 runs 17 residues. Germline V CDR1 and CDR2: DFQATT, SNEGSKA (reference sequence). The V gene lost 2 bases and the J gene lost 1 base, with 21 bases spanning the gap. The CDR3 sequence is CSARNTGTSFSSYEQYF. The CDR3 DNA is TGCAGTGCTAGAAACACCGGGACTTCATTCAGTTCCTACGAGCAGTACTTC.

This clonotype appeared many times. This chain links TRBV7-2 with TRBJ1-6; D is ambiguous. Trimming took 5 bases from V and 6 from J, leaving 2 bases between them. Germline V gene lookup returns CDR1 SGHTA and CDR2 FQGNSA. The CDR3 extends over 11 amino acids. The CDR3 DNA reads TGTGCCAGCAGCCGTAATTCACCCCTCCACTTT. Protein product: CASSRNSPLHF.

The J gene is TRBJ2-4, the V gene TRBV20-1, with D tentatively TRBD1 (6 bases). The CDR3 extends over 12 amino acids. Trimming stripped 7 bases from V and 6 bases from J, with 13 bases between. From germline, CDR1 is DFQATT and CDR2 SNEGSKA (reference sequence). This CDR3 is CSVNRVGNIQYF. CDR3 DNA sequence: TGCAGTGTCAACAGGGTAGGAAACATTCAGTACTTC.

Many counts were recorded for this clonotype. This sequence joins TRBV30 and TRBJ1-6; weak D call: TRBD1 (5 bases). V dropped 4 bases and J dropped 7 bases, with 17 bases sitting between them. Germline V CDR1 and CDR2: GTSNPN, SVGIG (reference sequence). The CDR3 length is 15 residues. CDR3 bases: TGTGCCTGGAAAGGGGCTATAGTAAAAAATTCACCCCTCCACTTT. Its translation: CAWKGAIVKNSPLHF.

The chain has TRBV29-1 and TRBJ2-2, with D maybe TRBD2 (6 bases). V gave up 4 bases and J gave up 5 bases, with 8 bases separating them. Per germline, CDR1 SQVTM and CDR2 ANQGSEA. The CDR3 runs to 12 residues. CDR3 region: CSVGEVTGELFF. The CDR3 bases are TGCAGCGTTGGGGAGGTAACCGGGGAGCTGTTTTTT.

This clonotype was detected only a few times. The V gene is TRBV4-1, the J gene TRBJ2-7; D is unclear. This CDR3 is built from 15 residues. V shed 0 bases and J shed 2 bases, with 11 bases lying between them. CDR1 is MGHRA, CDR2 YSYEKL, per germline. CDR3: CASSQESVTTYEQYF. The CDR3 DNA follows: TGCGCCAGCAGCCAAGAGTCTGTAACAACCTACGAGCAGTACTTC.

This clonotype was counted many times. The germline gene is not matched at one end of the junction; a read error may be the cause. The V gene is TRBV2, the J gene TRBJ2-2; TRBD2 aligns across 9 bases. The germline V gene encodes CDR1 SNHLY and CDR2 FYNNEI. This CDR3 is 15 amino acids long. The CDR3 here is CASSEDSQAGGELFF. The CDR3 region has the DNA TGTGCCAGCAGTGAAGATTCGCAGGCGGGAGGGGAACTGTTTTTT.

A few counts support this clonotype. The V call is TRBV20-1, the J call TRBJ1-2, with D possibly TRBD1 on 5 matching bases. Trimming cost V 5 bases and J 8 bases, with 18 bases left between them. Germline CDR1 DFQATT, CDR2 SNEGSKA (reference sequence). The CDR3 extends over 13 amino acids. The chain's CDR3 is CSALKGLAGGYTF. The CDR3 DNA is TGCAGTGCTCTGAAGGGGTTAGCGGGCGGCTACACCTTC.

Points on this clonotype: A much larger clone lies one base from this, so it may be a read error. The rearrangement joins TRBV2 to TRBJ2-2; D ambiguous. The CDR3 is 18 residues long. V was cut by 2 bases and J by 4 bases, with 20 bases left in between. Germline V lookup: CDR1 SNHLY, CDR2 FYNNEI. The chain's CDR3 is CASSEIRVIEIRTGELFF. CDR3 sequence (DNA): TGTGCCAGCAGTGAAATTAGGGTTATAGAGATTCGCACCGGGGAGCTGTTTTTT. Together with reference TRBV2 and TRBJ2-2, the CDR3 gives the full variable domain: EPEVTQTPSHQVTQMGQEVILRCVPISNHLYFYWYRQILGQKVEFLVSFYNNEISEKSEIFDDQFSVERPDGSNFTLKIRSTKLEDSAMYFCASSEIRVIEIRTGELFFGEGSRLTVL.

The chain links TRBV5-1 to TRBJ2-2, with unresolved D. The CDR3 contains 13 residues. V was pared by 7 bases and J by 6 bases, with 13 bases between. CDR1 and CDR2 (germline): SGHRS, YFSETQ. The CDR3 sequence is CASQKTDPGELFF. CDR3 sequence (DNA): TGCGCCAGCCAGAAGACGGACCCCGGGGAGCTGTTTTTT. The whole variable domain, remainder taken from reference TRBV5-1 and TRBJ2-2, is KAGVTQTPRYLIKTRGQQVTLSCSPISGHRSVSWYQQTPGQGLQFLFEYFSETQRNKGNFPGRFSGRQFSNSRSEMNVSTLELGDSALYLCASQKTDPGELFFGEGSRLTVL.

This clonotype was counted ten times or more. V gene TRBV7-2 combines with J gene TRBJ2-1; no clear D gene. The CDR3 runs to 13 residues. Trimming pared 6 bases from V and 0 bases from J, leaving 6 bases between. Germline CDR1 and CDR2: SGHTA and FQGNSA. DNA of the CDR3: TGTGCCAGCAGATCCACCTCCTACAATGAGCAGTTCTTC. Translation: CASRSTSYNEQFF.